Described below is a single TCR beta chain sequence and its context. These data originate in a study of Graves' ophthalmopathy and Graves' hyperthyroidism. As the template, RNA transcripts were used to amplify TCR beta CDR3 regions. In the first round, RT-PCR was carried out with HTBI primers, and a multiplex PCR formed the second round. Each CDR3 protein gets one entry after TCRdb re-called the multiplex PCR reads with MiXCR. The table includes roughly 1.1 million distinct CDR3 sequences, less than 45% detected once. The V gene end was trimmed by 7 bases and the J gene end by 4 bases; junction bases not matched to a gene: 10. This CDR3 is 14 amino acids long. Germline V gene sequence: CDR1 DFQATT, CDR2 SNEGSKA (reference sequence).

The TCR comes from an adult man with Graves' hyperthyroidism. The sequenced sample consisted of peripheral blood or thyroid tissue (not recorded which). The chain links TRBV20-1 to TRBJ2-7, with 10 nucleotides matching TRBD1. CDR3 sequence: CSGTAGTGEYEQYF. The CDR3 bases are TGCAGTGGGACCGCCGGGACAGGGGAATACGAGCAGTACTTC.